Shown below are 30 T cell receptor beta chains from a single sample sequenced in a study of CD8 T cells in ankylosing spondylitis. TCRdb fed the 5' RACE reads into MiXCR, producing one record per CDR3 protein. The data hold 240,000 or so distinct CDR3 sequences, with about 10% observed a single time. The source material was blood, either unsorted or a sorted T cell fraction (not recorded which). Receptors were obtained from a male donor with ankylosing spondylitis or in good health (not recorded which).

This clonotype appeared many times. J is TRBJ2-5 and V is TRBV29-1, with D perhaps matching TRBD1 (5 bases). Trimming pared 4 bases from V and 2 bases from J, leaving 8 bases between. Germline CDR1 SQVTM, CDR2 ANQGSEA. The CDR3 consists of 12 residues. The CDR3 loop is CSVVTGQETQYF. Here the CDR3 DNA reads TGCAGCGTTGTTACAGGACAAGAGACCCAGTACTTC.

CDR3: CASSQGVGLRYEQYF. CDR3 DNA sequence: TGCGCCAGCAGCCAAGGGGTGGGGCTGAGATACGAGCAGTACTTC. The chain couples TRBV4-1 to TRBJ2-7, with TRBD1 as a possible D gene (5 bases). CDR3 length: 15 amino acids. V shed 1 base and J shed 4 bases, with 14 bases lying between them. Germline assignment: CDR1 MGHRA and CDR2 YSYEKL.

Many counts were recorded for this clonotype. The V gene is TRBV6-5, the J gene TRBJ1-2; no firm D call. The CDR3 loop spans 12 amino acids. Germline CDR1 MNHEY, CDR2 SVGAGI. The V and J ends lost 6 bases and 6 bases respectively, with 11 bases between them. CDR3 in amino acids: CASRSWGNGYTF. The CDR3 DNA sequence: TGTGCCAGCAGAAGCTGGGGAAATGGCTACACCTTC.

This clonotype was detected ten times or more. This chain connects TRBV11-2 to TRBJ2-3; D perhaps matches TRBD1 (6 bases). V lost 2 bases to trimming and J lost 6 bases, with 21 bases between them. This CDR3 is built from 17 residues. Germline CDR1 SGHAT, CDR2 FQNNGV. The CDR3 spells CASSLIFLGGIWDTQYF. CDR3 bases: TGTGCCAGCAGCTTAATCTTTCTTGGGGGCATTTGGGATACGCAGTATTTT. Variable domain in full (rest from reference TRBV11-2 and TRBJ2-3): EAGVAQSPRYKIIEKRQSVAFWCNPISGHATLYWYQQILGQGPKLLIQFQNNGVVDDSQLPKDRFSAERLKGVDSTLKIQPAKLEDSAVYLCASSLIFLGGIWDTQYFGPGTRLTVL.

The chain employs TRBV20-1 and TRBJ1-5, with TRBD1 matching 7 bases. CDR1 is DFQATT and CDR2 is SNEGSKA in the germline V gene (reference sequence). The CDR3 runs 16 residues. CDR3 sequence: CSFSGQGVVVRQPQHF. Written as DNA, the CDR3 is TGCAGCTTCTCCGGGCAGGGGGTGGTAGTGCGGCAGCCCCAGCATTTT.

The chain links TRBV18 to TRBJ2-5; 11 bases are shared with TRBD2. CDR1 is KGHSH and CDR2 is LQKENI in the germline V gene. The CDR3 has 15 residues. The V and J ends lost 5 bases and 2 bases, in that order; junction bases with no gene match: 4. CDR3 in DNA: TGTGCCAGCTCATCACTAGCGGGGGAACAAGAGACCCAGTACTTC. This gives the protein CASSSLAGEQETQYF.

About this clonotype itself: A read error may produce the germline difference seen at one junction end. The chain joins TRBV7-2 to TRBJ2-2; the D gene is possibly TRBD2 (6 bases). Germline V CDR1 and CDR2: SGHTA, FQGNSA. The CDR3 runs to 16 residues. The CDR3 region is CVSSPRGGSNTGELFF. The DNA for the CDR3 is TGTGTCAGCAGCCCGCGGGGAGGATCGAACACCGGGGAGCTGTTTTTT.

This clonotype was seen ten or more times. This CDR3 is CASSPASQGRGYTF. The CDR3 nucleotides read TGTGCCAGCTCACCGGCATCACAGGGAAGGGGCTACACCTTC. This chain connects TRBV18 to TRBJ1-2, with D possibly TRBD1 on 6 matching bases. CDR3 length: 14 residues. V lost 3 bases and J 8 bases, leaving 16 bases between the germline ends. CDR1 and CDR2 (germline): KGHSH, LQKENI.

This clonotype occurred many times. The chain uses TRBV4-1 and TRBJ1-2; D is ambiguous. Germline CDR1 reads MGHRA; CDR2 reads YSYEKL. This CDR3 is 17 amino acids long. Trimming removed 0 bases at V and 7 bases at J, with 21 bases between. The CDR3 nucleotides are TGCGCCAGCAGCCAAGATCCGGTGTATAGGCGGGATCCTGGCTACACCTTC. It specifies CASSQDPVYRRDPGYTF.

CDR3 sequence: CASGVQGSDYNEQFF. CDR3 in DNA: TGTGCCAGCGGCGTACAGGGTTCGGACTACAATGAGCAGTTCTTC. The chain joins TRBV6-1 to TRBJ2-1; D might be TRBD1 (6 bases). V was pared by 8 bases and J by 3 bases, with 17 bases between. The CDR3 contains 15 residues. Germline values: CDR1 MNHNS, CDR2 SASEGT.

V is TRBV4-1 and J is TRBJ2-1; TRBD2 matches at 10 bases. The V segment lost 4 bases and the J segment 8 bases; nucleotides outside the gene matches: 11. This CDR3 region has 16 residues. In germline, CDR1 is MGHRA, CDR2 YSYEKL. The DNA for the CDR3 is TGCGCCAGCAGCCTGGGGCGGGCTAGCGGGAGTTATGAGCAGTTCTTC. Translated: CASSLGRASGSYEQFF.

Ten or more counts support this clonotype. The chain links TRBV7-6 to TRBJ1-1; D is perhaps TRBD1 (5 bases). The germline V gene encodes CDR1 SGHVS and CDR2 FNYEAQ. Trimming left V 1 base short and J 5 bases short, with 17 bases between. The CDR3 totals 16 residues. The CDR3 region has the DNA TGTGCCAGCAGCTTAGGTCTGGGGCAGGGAAGGACTGAAGCTTTCTTT. Translation: CASSLGLGQGRTEAFF.

This clonotype occurred a few times. This sequence joins TRBV28 and TRBJ2-6; D remains ambiguous. V lost 5 bases and J 0 bases, leaving 11 bases between the germline ends. Per germline, CDR1 MDHEN and CDR2 SYDVKM. This CDR3 comprises 16 residues. The CDR3 here is CASSESLVSGANVLTF. In DNA form, the CDR3 reads TGTGCCAGCAGTGAAAGTTTAGTCTCTGGGGCCAACGTCCTGACTTTC.

The chain uses TRBV20-1 and TRBJ2-5; the D is unclear. This CDR3 is 13 amino acids long. The V gene lost 3 bases and the J gene lost 5 bases, with 13 bases spanning the gap. CDR1 DFQATT and CDR2 SNEGSKA come from the germline V gene (reference sequence). CDR3 bases: TGCAGTGCTAGGACGCTCTTAGGGGAGACCCAGTACTTC. Translating gives CSARTLLGETQYF.

This clonotype showed up many times. The chain has TRBV5-1 and TRBJ2-7, with 7 bases fitting TRBD2. There are 18 residues in the CDR3. Germline loops: CDR1 SGHRS, CDR2 YFSETQ. V shed 3 bases and J 2 bases; nucleotides not matched to a gene: 17. The CDR3 here is CASSSQAGSLIATYEQYF. DNA of the CDR3: TGCGCCAGCAGCTCTCAAGCGGGGAGCCTTATAGCTACCTACGAGCAGTACTTC.

This clonotype was picked up many times. This chain links TRBV9 with TRBJ1-1; TRBD1 aligns across 9 bases. This CDR3 is 16 amino acids long. V lost 4 bases and J lost 7; bases outside the gene matches: 14. The V gene's germline CDR1 is SGDLS and CDR2 YYNGEE. The CDR3 is CASSSVPGTGYGEAFF. The DNA for the CDR3 is TGTGCCAGCAGCTCTGTCCCCGGGACAGGGTACGGTGAAGCTTTCTTT.

This clonotype was counted at least ten times. J is TRBJ2-7 and V is TRBV6-5; D is undetermined. From germline, CDR1 is MNHEY and CDR2 SVGAGI. V lost 0 bases to trimming and J lost 6 bases, with 9 bases between them. This CDR3 comprises 13 residues. The chain's CDR3 is CASSYSSRAEQYF. The CDR3 coding sequence is TGTGCCAGCAGTTACTCGAGCCGGGCCGAGCAGTACTTC.

Many counts were recorded for this clonotype. V is TRBV15 and J is TRBJ2-3; 8 bases fit TRBD1. This CDR3 has 15 residues. With V trimmed by 2 bases and J by 2 bases, 3 bases remained unmatched. CDR1 is LNHNV, CDR2 YYDKDF, per germline (reference sequence). The CDR3 nucleotides are TGTGCCACCAGCAGACCGGGACAGGACACAGATACGCAGTATTTT. This gives the protein CATSRPGQDTDTQYF.

The sample holds many counts of this clonotype. The chain joins TRBV12-3 or TRBV12-4 to TRBJ1-1, with D possibly TRBD1 on 6 matching bases. With 5 bases removed from V and 4 bases from J, the gap between germline ends came to 17 bases. This CDR3 comprises 15 residues. The CDR3 is CASSPLGRGGTEAFF. The CDR3 DNA sequence: TGTGCCAGCAGTCCCCTGGGCAGGGGAGGCACTGAAGCTTTCTTT.

The sample holds many counts of this clonotype. The chain recombines TRBV29-1 with TRBJ2-2, with 14 bases fitting TRBD2. The CDR3 consists of 17 residues. Per germline, CDR1 SQVTM and CDR2 ANQGSEA. V shed 7 bases and J 5 bases; nucleotides not matched to a gene: 12. CDR3 nucleotide sequence: TGCAGCGCCCTCCTTGGACTAGCGGGAGGAGGGACCGGGGAGCTGTTTTTT. It specifies CSALLGLAGGGTGELFF.

This clonotype was counted many times. The chain has TRBV25-1 and TRBJ2-3; D is perhaps TRBD2 (5 bases). Trimming took 1 base from V and 5 from J, leaving 7 bases between them. Germline-derived CDR1 and CDR2 are MGHDK and SYGVNS. This CDR3 region has 13 residues. CDR3 coding DNA: TGTGCCAGCAGTGAATCGGAGGTAGATACGCAGTATTTT. This gives the protein CASSESEVDTQYF.

This clonotype was detected ten times or more. The chain has TRBV20-1 and TRBJ2-1; the D call may be TRBD1 or TRBD2 (5 bases each). This CDR3 has 15 residues. CDR1 and CDR2 from the germline V gene are DFQATT and SNEGSKA (reference sequence). V lost 0 bases and J 2 bases, leaving 11 bases between the germline ends. CDR3 protein: CSARDPGTPYNEQFF. The CDR3, as DNA: TGCAGTGCTAGAGATCCCGGGACCCCCTACAATGAGCAGTTCTTC.

This clonotype was seen repeatedly, ten times or more. The V call is TRBV6-5, the J call TRBJ1-2, with a weak D call TRBD1 (5 bases). V was cut by 0 bases and J by 5 bases, with 19 bases left in between. CDR3 length equals 17 residues. Germline assignment: CDR1 MNHEY and CDR2 SVGAGI. This CDR3 reads CASSYSINVRTRYGYTF. The CDR3 DNA sequence: TGTGCCAGCAGTTACTCGATCAATGTCAGGACACGATATGGCTACACCTTC.

There are many counts of this clonotype. The chain joins TRBV5-1 to TRBJ2-1, with 8 bases lining up with TRBD2. The CDR3 covers 18 residues. J was trimmed by 0 bases and V by 0 bases; bases with no gene match: 8. Germline lookup yields CDR1 SGHRS and CDR2 YFSETQ. CDR3 protein: CASSLVFSGTDSYNEQFF. CDR3 DNA: TGCGCCAGCAGCTTGGTTTTTAGCGGGACCGACTCCTACAATGAGCAGTTCTTC.

Many counts were recorded for this clonotype. This sequence joins TRBV6-5 and TRBJ2-2; maybe TRBD2 (5 bases). Trimming pared 8 bases from V and 3 bases from J, leaving 7 bases between. The germline CDR1 and CDR2 sequences are MNHEY and SVGAGI. The CDR3 consists of 12 residues. The CDR3 region has the DNA TGTGCCAGCGGGCGGGACACCGGGGAGCTGTTTTTT. This sequence encodes CASGRDTGELFF.

This clonotype was seen ten or more times. CDR3 loop: CASSLVLGEETQYF. CDR3 in DNA: TGTGCCAGCAGCTTAGTGCTCGGGGAAGAGACCCAGTACTTC. The chain carries TRBV13 and TRBJ2-5; weak D call: TRBD2 (5 bases). The V end lost 1 base, the J end lost 3 bases, and 9 bases lay between the germline ends. Germline assignment: CDR1 PRHDT and CDR2 FYEKMQ (reference sequence). CDR3 length equals 14 residues.

This clonotype was recorded at least ten times. V gene TRBV29-1 combines with J gene TRBJ2-7; possible D gene TRBD2, 5 bases. Trimming cost V 1 base and J 4 bases, with 17 bases left between them. Germline CDR1 is SQVTM and CDR2 is ANQGSEA. CDR3 length: 15 amino acids. DNA of the CDR3: TGCAGCGTTGAAGCTGGAGGCTCGAAGTCTTACGAGCAGTACTTC. This codes for CSVEAGGSKSYEQYF.

The V and J genes are TRBV2 and TRBJ1-1; the D gene is possibly TRBD1 (5 bases). V was trimmed by 1 base and J by 0 bases, leaving 9 bases between them. CDR3 length: 15 residues. Looked up from germline, CDR1 is SNHLY and CDR2 is FYNNEI. This CDR3 reads CASSEGQGVNTEAFF. The DNA of the CDR3 is TGTGCCAGCAGTGAAGGGCAGGGCGTGAACACTGAAGCTTTCTTT.

This clonotype was found many times. The chain couples TRBV5-1 to TRBJ2-5, with D unresolved. The V and J ends lost 1 base and 5 bases respectively, with 9 bases between them. Germline CDR1 and CDR2: SGHRS and YFSETQ. The CDR3 spans 13 residues. The CDR3 DNA follows: TGCGCCAGCAGCTTGAGGTTCGGGGAGACCCAGTACTTC. Amino acids: CASSLRFGETQYF.

The sample holds many counts of this clonotype. This chain joins TRBV5-1 and TRBJ2-3; D possibly corresponds to TRBD1 (6 bases). The germline gives CDR1 SGHRS, CDR2 YFSETQ. Trimming stripped 4 bases from V and 5 bases from J, with 14 bases between. The CDR3 spans 14 residues. CDR3 in amino acids: CASSPGTFGDTQYF. The CDR3 DNA reads as TGCGCCAGCAGCCCTGGGACATTTGGAGATACGCAGTATTTT.